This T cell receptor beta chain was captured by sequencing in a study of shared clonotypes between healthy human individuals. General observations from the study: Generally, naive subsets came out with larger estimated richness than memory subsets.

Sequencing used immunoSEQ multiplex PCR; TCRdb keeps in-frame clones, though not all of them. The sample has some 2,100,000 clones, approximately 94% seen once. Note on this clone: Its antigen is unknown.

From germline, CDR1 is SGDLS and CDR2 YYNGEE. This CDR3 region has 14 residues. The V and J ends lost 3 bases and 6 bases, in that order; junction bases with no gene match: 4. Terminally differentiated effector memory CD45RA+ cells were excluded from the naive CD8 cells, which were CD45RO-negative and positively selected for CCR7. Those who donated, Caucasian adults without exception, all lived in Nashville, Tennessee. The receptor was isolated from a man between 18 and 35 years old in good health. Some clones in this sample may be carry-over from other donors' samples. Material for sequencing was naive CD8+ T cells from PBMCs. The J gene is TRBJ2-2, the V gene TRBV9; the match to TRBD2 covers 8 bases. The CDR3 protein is CASSGTSIPGELFF. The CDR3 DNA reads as TGTGCCAGCAGCGGGACTAGCATTCCCGGGGAGCTGTTTTTT.